A single T cell receptor beta chain is shown here with its context. The data derive from a study of blood T cell repertoires in COVID-19. Across the whole study: Samples came from the United States, Italy and Spain, spanning acute and convalescent COVID-19. PBMCs, B-cell-depleted T cells, or T cells were the source of the cDNA or gDNA that made up the material.

Under the authors' procedure: Amplified reference gene primers provided the basis for estimating nucleated cell counts. Data came from immunoSEQ multiplex PCR; TCRdb stores just in-frame clones and leaves some out. V and J calls and clone size follow that table, whereas D and trimming were derived from the DNA. The table has fewer than 200,000 clones, over 65% seen once. The germline V gene has CDR1 WSHSY and CDR2 SAAADI. The length of the CDR3 is 15 residues. V lost 6 bases and J lost 1; bases outside the gene matches: 3. The receptor was derived from a man between 60 and 70 years old with acute or convalescent COVID-19. This sequence joins TRBV10-2 and TRBJ1-1; 12 bases align to TRBD1. Sequenced sample: peripheral blood. The CDR3 DNA sequence: TGCGCCAGCAGCTGGGACAGGGGGCAGAACACTGAAGCTTTCTTT. It is translated as CASSWDRGQNTEAFF.